The 5 T cell receptor beta chains reported below all come from one sample, sequenced in a study of shared clonotypes between healthy human individuals. Clones were read by immunoSEQ multiplex PCR, and TCRdb kept only the in-frame ones, dropping some. The data show a few million clones, roughly 93% seen once. The sequencing input was naive CD4+ T cells from PBMCs. This sample's subset: CD45RA+ positively selected. The receptors come from a man younger than 35 in good health. Some clones in this sample may be carry-over from other donors' samples.

The genes are TRBV7-3 and TRBJ2-7, with a tentative D call TRBD2 (5 bases). CDR1 and CDR2 (germline): SGHTA, FQGTGA. The CDR3 is made up of 15 amino acids. V lost 5 bases and J 5 bases, leaving 19 bases between the germline ends. CDR3 sequence: CASSPRTGPINEQYF. In DNA form, the CDR3 reads TGTGCCAGCAGCCCCAGGACTGGCCCTATAAACGAGCAGTACTTC.

The chain recombines TRBV5-4 with TRBJ2-7, with 7 bases aligning to TRBD2. Trimming cost V 7 bases and J 2 bases; bases outside gene matches: 9. The CDR3 is 14 amino acids. The germline V gene has CDR1 SGHNT and CDR2 YYREEE (reference sequence). The CDR3 coding sequence is TGTGCCAGCGCTTTTGATAGCGGGCCCTACGAGCAGTACTTC. This translates into CASAFDSGPYEQYF.

This clone was picked up one time. The rearrangement uses TRBV7-9 and TRBJ1-2, with 9 bases fitting TRBD1. CDR1 and CDR2 from the germline V gene are SEHNR and FQNEAQ (reference sequence). The CDR3 is 16 amino acids. V dropped 5 bases and J dropped 1; count of bases not matched to a gene: 8. CDR3 loop: CASSPKLGQGNYGYTF. The DNA of the CDR3 is TGTGCCAGCAGCCCCAAGTTGGGACAGGGTAACTATGGCTACACCTTC.

The chain is built from TRBV6-1 and TRBJ1-2; D might be TRBD1 (5 bases). Per the germline V gene, CDR1 is MNHNS and CDR2 is SASEGT. CDR3 size: 12 residues. The germline V and J ends were trimmed by 10 bases and 2 bases, with 11 bases remaining between them. The CDR3 reads CATGHPNYGYTF. The CDR3 bases are TGTGCCACCGGACACCCGAACTATGGCTACACCTTC.

The rearrangement links TRBV7-2 to TRBJ1-5, with D possibly TRBD1 on 6 matching bases. The CDR3 loop spans 16 amino acids. V lost 3 bases to trimming and J lost 3 bases, with 15 bases between them. The germline V gene has CDR1 SGHTA and CDR2 FQGNSA. CDR3 bases: TGTGCCAGCAGCTTGATGGGGGCTGTCCCCAATCAGCCCCAGCATTTT. Its translation: CASSLMGAVPNQPQHF.